Each of the 28 T cell receptor beta chains below was sequenced from the same sample in a study of T cell responses to AZD1222 COVID-19 vaccine. Sequenced by immunoSEQ multiplex PCR; TCRdb stores in-frame clones only, minus some. The top ten hold 9.5% to 13% of the sample, which has around 80,000 clones, nearly 90% seen once. The sample here was peripheral blood, taken on day 0 of AZD1222 vaccination. These receptor sequences come from an adult in good health.

J is TRBJ2-3 and V is TRBV2; D ambiguous. The V and J ends lost 5 bases and 0 bases respectively, with 12 bases between them. Germline CDR1 SNHLY, CDR2 FYNNEI. The CDR3 is 15 amino acids. The CDR3 DNA reads TGTGCCAGCAGTTCCCTAGGTGAAAGCACAGATACGCAGTATTTT. Amino acids: CASSSLGESTDTQYF.

The chain uses TRBV27 and TRBJ2-7, with 9 bases fitting TRBD1. The CDR3 contains 15 residues. Germline V gene lookup returns CDR1 MNHEY and CDR2 SMNVEV (reference sequence). V trimming: 5 bases; J trimming: 2 bases; junction bases outside the gene matches: 7. The CDR3 coding sequence is TGTGCCAGCAGTAAAGCTGGGACAGGGCCCTACGAGCAGTACTTC. Its translation is CASSKAGTGPYEQYF.

The sample holds a few counts of this clone. The chain combines TRBV5-1 with TRBJ2-2, with a tentative D call TRBD2 (5 bases). Deletions cut 10 bases from V and 3 bases from J, with 28 bases between. CDR1 is SGHRS and CDR2 is YFSETQ in the germline V gene. The CDR3 covers 18 residues. In DNA, the CDR3 is TGCGCCTCAGCCCTTGGAGGTCCTAGTATGCTTTACACCGGGGAGCTGTTTTTT. This translates into CASALGGPSMLYTGELFF.

This chain connects TRBV2 to TRBJ2-5; a possible D gene is TRBD1 (6 bases). Trimming removed 2 bases from V and 7 bases from J, with 11 bases in between. There are 13 residues in the CDR3. Germline values: CDR1 SNHLY, CDR2 FYNNEI. The CDR3 here is CASSENRDGTQYF. The DNA for the CDR3 is TGTGCCAGCAGTGAAAACAGGGATGGGACCCAGTACTTC.

The chain recombines TRBV7-8 with TRBJ2-2, with D perhaps matching TRBD1 (6 bases). Germline loops: CDR1 SGHVS, CDR2 FQNEAQ. The CDR3 sequence is 16 residues long. Trimming cost V 2 bases and J 7 bases, with 17 bases left between them. The CDR3 DNA reads as TGTGCCAGCAGCTTAATGGCCAGGGGATTCGGCGGGGAGCTGTTTTTT. Translating gives CASSLMARGFGGELFF.

V usage is TRBV6-2 or TRBV6-3 and J usage is TRBJ2-7; D might be TRBD1 (5 bases). The germline CDR1 and CDR2 sequences are MNHEY and SVGEGT. V was pared by 0 bases and J by 3 bases, with 12 bases between. There are 15 residues in the CDR3. Here the CDR3 reads CASSYSAGKGYEQYF. The CDR3 region has the DNA TGTGCCAGCAGTTACTCGGCAGGGAAAGGCTACGAGCAGTACTTC.

DNA for the CDR3: TGCAGTGCAAGTGGGGGGAGCTATGGCTACACCTTC. Encoded protein: CSASGGSYGYTF. V and J are TRBV20-1 and TRBJ1-2; perhaps TRBD1 as D (5 bases). This CDR3 contains 12 residues. The germline V gene has CDR1 DFQATT and CDR2 SNEGSKA (reference sequence). Trimming stripped 6 bases from V and 4 bases from J, with 12 bases between.

The chain is built from TRBV3-1 (or the pseudogene TRBV3-2) and TRBJ1-1; no firm D call. The CDR3 consists of 13 residues. With 1 base removed from V and 4 bases from J, the gap between germline ends came to 7 bases. Germline values: CDR1 LGHDT, CDR2 YNNKEL (reference sequence). The CDR3 region is CASSQGGITEAFF. CDR3 bases: TGTGCCAGCAGCCAAGGTGGGATCACTGAAGCTTTCTTT.

To note about this clone: Other DNA sequences in this specimen translate into the identical CDR3. The chain combines TRBV2 with TRBJ1-2; D gene ambiguous. This CDR3 is built from 11 residues. In germline, CDR1 is SNHLY, CDR2 FYNNEI. The V end lost 7 bases, the J end lost 4 bases, and 7 bases lay between the germline ends. CDR3 amino acids: CASKGTYGYTF. The DNA for the CDR3 is TGTGCCAGCAAGGGAACCTATGGCTACACCTTC.

This sequence joins TRBV27 and TRBJ2-7; TRBD1 matches 7 bases. V dropped 7 bases and J dropped 4; count of bases not matched to a gene: 7. The length of the CDR3 is 13 residues. Germline V lookup: CDR1 MNHEY, CDR2 SMNVEV (reference sequence). The CDR3 DNA follows: TGTGCCAGCAAGGACAGGAACCGTTACGAGCAGTACTTC. This gives the protein CASKDRNRYEQYF.

The chain combines TRBV5-1 with TRBJ1-2; tentative D call: TRBD1 (6 bases). With 5 bases removed from V and 1 base from J, the gap between germline ends came to 15 bases. This CDR3 is 15 amino acids long. Germline CDR1 is SGHRS and CDR2 is YFSETQ. The CDR3 bases are TGCGCCAGCAGTGGCACAGGGCGGGGTAACTATGGCTACACCTTC. The encoded protein is CASSGTGRGNYGYTF.

The genes are TRBV5-1 and TRBJ2-6, with unresolved D. Per the germline V gene, CDR1 is SGHRS and CDR2 is YFSETQ. V lost 0 bases and J 2 bases, leaving 9 bases between the germline ends. The CDR3 sequence is 16 residues long. The CDR3 region has the DNA TGCGCCAGCAGCTTGGTTGGGCATGCTGGGGCCAACGTCCTGACTTTC. This encodes CASSLVGHAGANVLTF.

The rearrangement uses TRBV19 and TRBJ1-5; D is ambiguous. Germline loops: CDR1 LNHDA, CDR2 SQIVND (reference sequence). V was cut by 4 bases and J by 2 bases, with 15 bases left in between. CDR3 length: 16 residues. The CDR3 protein is CASSTRANGGNQPQHF. The CDR3 DNA is TGTGCCAGTAGTACCCGGGCCAATGGAGGCAATCAGCCCCAGCATTTT.

The chain couples TRBV27 to TRBJ1-5; D gene uncertain. This CDR3 has 15 residues. From germline, CDR1 is MNHEY and CDR2 SMNVEV (reference sequence). Between the trimmed V and J ends, which lost 6 bases and 0 bases, there was a span of 12 bases. The CDR3 here is CASRPHSDSNQPQHF. For the CDR3, the DNA is TGTGCCAGCAGACCTCACAGTGATAGCAATCAGCCCCAGCATTTT.

CDR3 sequence reads: CASSLTGGPPGDQPQHF. The CDR3 nucleotides read TGTGCCAGCAGCTTGACAGGGGGCCCCCCAGGGGATCAGCCCCAGCATTTT. The chain recombines TRBV11-2 with TRBJ1-5; 10 bases map to TRBD1. This CDR3 contains 17 residues. The V gene's germline CDR1 is SGHAT and CDR2 FQNNGV. The trim removed 3 bases at V and 5 bases at J, leaving 10 bases unmatched.

This clone appeared a single time. The CDR3 DNA sequence: TGCGCCAGCAGCTTTAGTTATGGGGGCGCCACTGAAGCTTTCTTT. It yields the protein CASSFSYGGATEAFF. V gene TRBV5-1 combines with J gene TRBJ1-1; the D gene is possibly TRBD1 (6 bases). This CDR3 region has 15 residues. The germline V gene encodes CDR1 SGHRS and CDR2 YFSETQ. V shed 2 bases and J shed 4 bases, with 15 bases lying between them.

This clone has only one observation. V gene TRBV6-5 combines with J gene TRBJ1-5; TRBD1 matches 10 bases. V was clipped by 6 bases and J by 3 bases; unmatched bases: 5. This CDR3 contains 15 residues. Germline-derived CDR1 and CDR2 are MNHEY and SVGAGI. As DNA, the CDR3 is TGTGCCAGCAGAACGGGACAGGGGAACAATCAGCCCCAGCATTTT. This codes for CASRTGQGNNQPQHF.

The V and J genes are TRBV5-1 and TRBJ2-3; 7 bases align to TRBD2. The germline V gene has CDR1 SGHRS and CDR2 YFSETQ. V shed 2 bases and J 2 bases; nucleotides not matched to a gene: 8. This CDR3 contains 16 residues. CDR3 nucleotide sequence: TGCGCCAGCAGCTTCTTGTTGCGGGGGTCCACAGATACGCAGTATTTT. Its translation is CASSFLLRGSTDTQYF.

This sequence joins TRBV3-1 (or the pseudogene TRBV3-2) and TRBJ1-3; weak D call: TRBD1 (5 bases). The CDR3 is 15 amino acids. Looked up from germline, CDR1 is LGHDT and CDR2 is YNNKEL (reference sequence). The V end lost 0 bases, the J end lost 6 bases, and 12 bases lay between the germline ends. In DNA form, the CDR3 reads TGTGCCAGCAGCCAAGAATGGACGGGGCCAAACACCATATATTTT. This sequence encodes CASSQEWTGPNTIYF.

Only one count was recorded for this clone. The chain links TRBV28 to TRBJ1-5; D remains ambiguous. The CDR3 contains 15 residues. Germline CDR1 MDHEN, CDR2 SYDVKM. The ends were cut back, 3 bases at V and 3 bases at J, with 12 bases in the middle. DNA of the CDR3: TGTGCCAGCAGTTTGGGCGGCAGCCACAATCAGCCCCAGCATTTT. Protein sequence: CASSLGGSHNQPQHF.

The chain carries TRBV7-8 and TRBJ1-2, with D possibly matching TRBD1 (6 bases). With 1 base removed from V and 6 bases from J, the gap between germline ends came to 15 bases. This CDR3 has 15 residues. CDR1 is SGHVS and CDR2 is FQNEAQ in the germline V gene. DNA for the CDR3: TGTGCCAGCAGCTTAGTGGGCAGGGGAAGGGATGGCTACACCTTC. Protein: CASSLVGRGRDGYTF.

The CDR3: CASTTLNTYEQYF. The CDR3 nucleotides read TGTGCCAGCACGACATTAAACACCTACGAGCAGTACTTC. The chain is built from TRBV7-2 and TRBJ2-7; D is undetermined. V was cut by 7 bases and J by 2 bases, with 12 bases left in between. CDR1 is SGHTA, CDR2 FQGNSA, per germline. This CDR3 has 13 residues.

This clone came up a few times. The rearrangement joins TRBV5-1 to TRBJ1-1, with a weak D call TRBD1 (6 bases). This CDR3 has 14 residues. CDR1 and CDR2 (germline): SGHRS, YFSETQ. Trimming took 0 bases from V and 4 from J, leaving 10 bases between them. The CDR3 reads CASSLAGAATEAFF. Here the CDR3 DNA reads TGCGCCAGCAGCTTGGCGGGGGCGGCCACTGAAGCTTTCTTT.

This chain uses TRBV28 with TRBJ1-2; D call uncertain. Germline loops: CDR1 MDHEN, CDR2 SYDVKM. The CDR3 contains 12 residues. The ends were cut back, 6 bases at V and 8 bases at J, with 13 bases in the middle. The CDR3 loop is CASSLPAQGYTF. CDR3 in DNA: TGTGCCAGCAGCCTTCCCGCGCAGGGCTACACCTTC.

This chain links TRBV25-1 with TRBJ1-5, with D uncertain. The CDR3 runs to 12 residues. Germline CDR1 is MGHDK and CDR2 is SYGVNS. Trimming removed 7 bases at V and 1 base at J, with 5 bases between. The CDR3 here is CASKESNQPQHF. CDR3 DNA: TGTGCCAGCAAAGAAAGCAATCAGCCCCAGCATTTT.

This rearrangement joins TRBV18 to TRBJ2-5; no definite D call. V shed 5 bases and J shed 2 bases, with 3 bases lying between them. CDR3 length: 11 amino acids. The germline V gene has CDR1 KGHSH and CDR2 LQKENI. The CDR3 spells CASSSQETQYF. The DNA of the CDR3 is TGTGCCAGCTCATCGCAAGAGACCCAGTACTTC.

The CDR3 loop is CASSQGHLSPYEQYF. Written as DNA, the CDR3 is TGTGCCAGCAGCCAAGGACACCTCTCCCCGTACGAGCAGTACTTC. V and J are TRBV14 and TRBJ2-7; no reliable D call. V dropped 1 base and J dropped 4 bases, with 14 bases sitting between them. The CDR3 length is 15 residues. Germline CDR1 and CDR2: SGHDN and FVKESK.

V and J are TRBV5-8 and TRBJ2-2, with D possibly TRBD2 on 5 matching bases. This CDR3 contains 17 residues. Germline V lookup: CDR1 SGHTS, CDR2 YDEGEE. The V and J ends lost 3 bases and 5 bases respectively, with 20 bases between them. CDR3 loop: CASSYELLQRGTGELFF. The CDR3 nucleotides are TGTGCCAGCAGCTATGAACTACTCCAGCGCGGGACCGGGGAGCTGTTTTTT.